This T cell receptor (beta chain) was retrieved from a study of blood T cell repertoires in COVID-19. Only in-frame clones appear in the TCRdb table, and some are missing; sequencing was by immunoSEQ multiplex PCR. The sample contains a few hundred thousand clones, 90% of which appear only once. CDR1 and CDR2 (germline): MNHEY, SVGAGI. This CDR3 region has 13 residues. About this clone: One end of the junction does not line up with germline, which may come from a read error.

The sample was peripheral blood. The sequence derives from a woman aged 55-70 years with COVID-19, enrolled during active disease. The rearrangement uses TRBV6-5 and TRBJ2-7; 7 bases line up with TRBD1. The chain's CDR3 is CASSYSRGPVQHF. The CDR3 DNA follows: TGTGCCAGCAGTTACTCGAGGGGGCCAGTTCAGCACTTC.